The clone carrying this T cell receptor beta chain was observed a handful of times. As yet, its antigen is unknown. The entry originates in a study of cytomegalovirus exposure and HLA in healthy donors. The study, taken as a whole, reports: Some TCR beta chains (about 180 of them) were listed as cytomegalovirus-associated.

PCR employed 60 Vbeta and 13 Jbeta primers. Here immunoSEQ multiplex PCR was the method, and the copy in TCRdb shows in-frame clones only, minus some. Of more than 150,000 clones in the sample, about 82% were seen once. V was clipped by 3 bases and J by 6 bases; unmatched bases: 3. Per germline, CDR1 MNHNS and CDR2 SASEGT. CDR3 length: 15 amino acids. J is TRBJ1-6 and V is TRBV6-1, with TRBD1 matching 9 bases. The receptor was derived from a young man in good health and CMV-seronegative. The specimen was PBMCs. The CDR3 is CASSDGQGINSPLHF. CDR3 DNA: TGTGCCAGCAGTGACGGACAGGGGATTAATTCACCCCTCCACTTT.